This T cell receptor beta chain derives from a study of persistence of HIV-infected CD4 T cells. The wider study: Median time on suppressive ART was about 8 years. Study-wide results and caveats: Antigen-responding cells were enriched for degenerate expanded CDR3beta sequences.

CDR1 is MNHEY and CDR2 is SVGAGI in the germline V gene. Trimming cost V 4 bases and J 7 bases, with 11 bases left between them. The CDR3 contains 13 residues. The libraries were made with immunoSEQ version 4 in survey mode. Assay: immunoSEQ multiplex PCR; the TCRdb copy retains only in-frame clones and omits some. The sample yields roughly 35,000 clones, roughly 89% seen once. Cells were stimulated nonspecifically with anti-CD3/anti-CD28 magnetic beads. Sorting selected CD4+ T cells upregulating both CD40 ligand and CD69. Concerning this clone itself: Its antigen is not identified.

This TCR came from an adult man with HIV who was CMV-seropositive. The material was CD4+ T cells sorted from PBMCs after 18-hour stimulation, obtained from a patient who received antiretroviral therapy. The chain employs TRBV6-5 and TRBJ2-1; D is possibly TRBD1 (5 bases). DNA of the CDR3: TGTGCCAGCAGTTCTGGGGCCTGGAATGAGCAGTTCTTC. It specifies CASSSGAWNEQFF.